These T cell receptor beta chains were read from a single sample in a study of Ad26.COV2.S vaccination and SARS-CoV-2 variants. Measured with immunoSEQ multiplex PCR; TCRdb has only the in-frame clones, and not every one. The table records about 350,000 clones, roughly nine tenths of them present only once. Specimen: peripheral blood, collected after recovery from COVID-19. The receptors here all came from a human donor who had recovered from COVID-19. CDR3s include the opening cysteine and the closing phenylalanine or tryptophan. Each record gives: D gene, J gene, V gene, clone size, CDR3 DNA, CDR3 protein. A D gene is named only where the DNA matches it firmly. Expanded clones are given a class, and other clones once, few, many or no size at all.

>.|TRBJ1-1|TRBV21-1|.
TGTGCCAGCAGCATAGTTTGGAGAAAAACTGAAGCTTTCTTT
CASSIVWRKTEAFF
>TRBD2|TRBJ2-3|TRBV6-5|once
TGTGCCAGCAGCTCCGGGACTACCCACCTGGATACGCAGTATTTT
CASSSGTTHLDTQYF
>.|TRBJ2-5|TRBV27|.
TGTGCCAGCAGTTTAGGAGGGTTACAAGAGACCCAGTACTTC
CASSLGGLQETQYF
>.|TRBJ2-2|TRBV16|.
TGTGCCAGCAGCCAATCGCGATTCGCAGGGAAAAACACCGGGGAGCTGTTTTTT
CASSQSRFAGKNTGELFF
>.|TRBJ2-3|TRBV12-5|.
TGTGCTAGTGGTTTGGGCGGGGAAACAGATACGCAGTATTTT
CASGLGGETDTQYF
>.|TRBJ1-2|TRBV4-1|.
TGCGCCAGCTTAGGTGGGGGGGCGCGAGGCTACACCTTC
CASLGGGARGYTF
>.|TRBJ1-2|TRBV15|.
TGTGCCACCAGCAGAGGAGCAGGGGTTAACTATGGCTACACCTTC
CATSRGAGVNYGYTF
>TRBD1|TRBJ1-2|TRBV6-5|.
TGTGCCAGCACCTACAGGGGGCTGGACTATGGCTACACCTTC
CASTYRGLDYGYTF
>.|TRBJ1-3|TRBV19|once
TGTGCCAGTAGTAATACTCCGGGGGCTGGAGGAAACACCATATATTTT
CASSNTPGAGGNTIYF
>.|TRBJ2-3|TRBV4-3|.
TGCGCCAGCAGCCAAGAGAGCAGGGTCAGAGATACGCAGTATTTT
CASSQESRVRDTQYF
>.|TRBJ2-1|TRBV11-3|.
TGTGCCAGCAGCTTAGATCGGAACAATGAGCAGTTCTTC
CASSLDRNNEQFF
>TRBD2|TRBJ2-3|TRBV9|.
TGTGCCAGCAGCGTAGCTAGCGGGGGGGCCCCAGATACGCAGTATTTT
CASSVASGGAPDTQYF
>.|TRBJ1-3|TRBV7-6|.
TGTGCCAGCAGCCCGGGGGGGGACTTCGGAAACACCATATATTTT
CASSPGGDFGNTIYF
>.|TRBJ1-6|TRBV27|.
TGTGCCAGCAGTGCACCACCACAATTTTCACCCCTCCACTTT
CASSAPPQFSPLHF
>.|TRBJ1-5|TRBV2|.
TGTGCCAGCGTCGAACGGGACAAAAACAATCAGCCCCAGCATTTT
CASVERDKNNQPQHF
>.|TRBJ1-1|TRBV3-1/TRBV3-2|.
TGTGCCAGCAGCGGAACAGGCCGGCTCGCAGCTTTCTTT
CASSGTGRLAAFF